This TCR beta chain derives from a study of early T cells in non-severe SARS-CoV-2 infection. For the study at large: Sequenced material consisted of bulk RNA (from unsorted whole blood), and chains were unpaired. General observations from the study: Matching with VDJdb favored anti-spike CD8 responses (missing private and CD4 specificities).

Separate cDNA molecules each had unique molecular identifiers attached to them. One entry per CDR3 protein, called by TCRdb with MiXCR from the 5' RACE reads. The sample holds 40,000 to 55,000 distinct CDR3 sequences; less than 15% are singletons and the top ten take 10%. This clonotype came up many times. What it binds is unknown. The clonotype was recovered from an adult who was a healthcare worker with PCR-confirmed SARS-CoV-2 infection or an uninfected control (not recorded which). The sample was whole blood.

The CDR3 here is CASSSSGSSYEQYF. The CDR3 bases are TGTGCCAGCAGCTCCTCAGGTTCTTCCTACGAGCAGTACTTC. The V call is TRBV7-3, the J call TRBJ2-7, with D unclear. The CDR3 loop spans 14 amino acids. CDR1 and CDR2 from the germline V gene are SGHTA and FQGTGA. V dropped 4 bases and J dropped 1 base, with 11 bases sitting between them.